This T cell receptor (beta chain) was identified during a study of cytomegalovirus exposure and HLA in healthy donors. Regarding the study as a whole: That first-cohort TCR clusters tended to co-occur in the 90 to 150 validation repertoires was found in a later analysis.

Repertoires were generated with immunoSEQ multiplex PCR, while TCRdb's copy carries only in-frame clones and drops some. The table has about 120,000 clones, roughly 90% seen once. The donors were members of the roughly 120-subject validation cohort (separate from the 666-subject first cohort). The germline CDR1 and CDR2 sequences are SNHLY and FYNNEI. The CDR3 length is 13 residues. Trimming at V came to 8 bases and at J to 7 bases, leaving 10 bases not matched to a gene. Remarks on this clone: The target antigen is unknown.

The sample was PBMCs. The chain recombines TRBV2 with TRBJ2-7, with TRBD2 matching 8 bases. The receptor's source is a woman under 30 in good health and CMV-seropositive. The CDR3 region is CASGGVAGWEQYF. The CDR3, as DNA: TGTGCCAGCGGAGGGGTAGCGGGGTGGGAGCAGTACTTC.